This T cell receptor delta chain comes out of a study of gamma-delta chains in newborns, infants, children. On the study more broadly: Microbial exposure reportedly drives polyclonal innate γδ T cell expansion after birth.

To note about this clone: An end of the junction does not agree with germline; a read error may underlie this. Other DNA sequences in this specimen translate into the identical CDR3.

TCRdb applied CATT to the reads for clone calling. The sample records 10,000 to 13,000 delta-chain clones, around 3.5% being singletons. The specimen was blood. The receptor's source is a child who was a newborn, infant or young child, either healthy, febrile or measles-vaccinated (not recorded which).

CDR3 amino acids: CAASGDRGKLIF. Here the CDR3 DNA reads TGTGCAGCGAGCGGGGATCGAGGGAAACTCATCTTT. The chain couples TRAV29/DV5 to TRDJ1; weak D call: TRDD3 (6 bases). This CDR3 contains 12 residues. Germline V gene lookup returns CDR1 NSMFDY and CDR2 ISSIKDK.